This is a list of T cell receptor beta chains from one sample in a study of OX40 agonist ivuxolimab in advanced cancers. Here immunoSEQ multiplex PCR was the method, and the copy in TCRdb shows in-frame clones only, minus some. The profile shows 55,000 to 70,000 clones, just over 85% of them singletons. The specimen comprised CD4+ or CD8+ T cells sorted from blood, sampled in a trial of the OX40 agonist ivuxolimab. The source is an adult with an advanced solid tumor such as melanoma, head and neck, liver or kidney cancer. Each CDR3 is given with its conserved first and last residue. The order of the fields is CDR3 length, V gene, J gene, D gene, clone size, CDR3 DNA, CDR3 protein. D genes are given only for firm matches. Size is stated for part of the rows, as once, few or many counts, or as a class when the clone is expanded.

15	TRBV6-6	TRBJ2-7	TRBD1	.	TGTGCCAGCAGTTACCCCGGGACAGAAGCCTACGAGCAGTACTTC	CASSYPGTEAYEQYF
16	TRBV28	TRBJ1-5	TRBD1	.	TGTGCCAGCAGTGCAGGGACAGACAATAGCAATCAGCCCCAGCATTTT	CASSAGTDNSNQPQHF
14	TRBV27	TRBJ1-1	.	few	TGTGCCAGCAGTTTAAATGGTCAGCTTGGTGAAGCTTTCTTT	CASSLNGQLGEAFF
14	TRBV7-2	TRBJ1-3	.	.	TGTGCCAGCAGCTTAGGATTCGAAGGAAACACCATATATTTT	CASSLGFEGNTIYF
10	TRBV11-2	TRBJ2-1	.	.	TGTGCCAGCAGCGGACGTGAGCAGTTCTTC	CASSGREQFF
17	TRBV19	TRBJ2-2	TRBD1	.	TGTGCCAGTAGTATATTCATGGGACAGGGGGCCACCGGGGAGCTGTTTTTT	CASSIFMGQGATGELFF
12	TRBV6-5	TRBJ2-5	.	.	TGTGCCAGCAGTTACGGAGGGGAGACCCAGTACTTC	CASSYGGETQYF
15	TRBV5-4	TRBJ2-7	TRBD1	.	TGTGCCAGCAGCGCCTCCGGGACAGCGGACTACGAGCAGTACTTC	CASSASGTADYEQYF
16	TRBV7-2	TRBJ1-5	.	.	TGTGCCAGCAGCTTAGACGGACACGCCGCCTATCAGCCCCAGCATTTT	CASSLDGHAAYQPQHF
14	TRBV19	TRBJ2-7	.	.	TGTGCCAGTAAGTTTGACGTGAACTCCTACGAGCAGTACTTC	CASKFDVNSYEQYF
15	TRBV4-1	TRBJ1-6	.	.	TGCGCCAGCAGCCAAGATTACAGCTTTGGGTCACCCCTCCACTTT	CASSQDYSFGSPLHF
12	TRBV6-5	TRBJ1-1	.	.	TGTGCCAGCACCGGGACCTACACTGAAGCTTTCTTT	CASTGTYTEAFF
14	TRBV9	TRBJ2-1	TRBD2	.	TGTGCCAGCAGCTCCAGGACTAGCGGGGGGGCGGTGTTCTTC	CASSSRTSGGAVFF
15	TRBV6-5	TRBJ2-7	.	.	TGTGCCAGCAGTTTATCAGCGGATCCCGCCTACGAGCAGTACTTC	CASSLSADPAYEQYF
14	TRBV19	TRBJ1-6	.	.	TGTGCCAGTAGTATTGGAGTCGAGATTTCACCCCTCCACTTT	CASSIGVEISPLHF
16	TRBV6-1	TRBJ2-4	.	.	TGTGCCAGCAGTGAACCTGATTTTCTAGCCAAAAACATTCAGTACTTC	CASSEPDFLAKNIQYF
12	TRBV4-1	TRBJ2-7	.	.	TGCGCCAGCAGCTCAGACTCCTACGAGCAGTACTTC	CASSSDSYEQYF
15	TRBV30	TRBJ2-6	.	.	TGTGCCTGGACAACAGGGTACTCTGGGGCCAACGTCCTGACTTTC	CAWTTGYSGANVLTF
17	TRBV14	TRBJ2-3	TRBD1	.	TGTGCCAGCAGCCAAGGGGGAAACAGGGGGCGGACAGATACGCAGTATTTT	CASSQGGNRGRTDTQYF
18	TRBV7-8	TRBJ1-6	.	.	TGTGCCAGCAGCTTAAGAGCCCTAGGGGCGGCAGAAAATTCACCCCTCCACTTT	CASSLRALGAAENSPLHF
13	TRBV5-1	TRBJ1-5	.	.	TGCGCCAGCAGCTACGCGTCCAATCAGCCCCAGCATTTT	CASSYASNQPQHF
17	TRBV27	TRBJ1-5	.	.	TGTGCCAGCAGCACGACTTTTACAGGGAGTAGCAATCAGCCCCAGCATTTT	CASSTTFTGSSNQPQHF
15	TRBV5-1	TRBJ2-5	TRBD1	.	TGCGCCAGCAGCGCCCGACCGGACAGGGGGGAGACCCAGTACTTC	CASSARPDRGETQYF
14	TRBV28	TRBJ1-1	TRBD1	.	TGTGCCAGCAGTTCGGGACAGGTTGGGACTGAAGCTTTCTTT	CASSSGQVGTEAFF
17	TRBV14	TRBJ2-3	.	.	TGTGCCAGCAGCCCCAGGGGCAAGTTCGGCGGCACAGATACGCAGTATTTT	CASSPRGKFGGTDTQYF
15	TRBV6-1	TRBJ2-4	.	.	TGTGCCAGCAGCCTGGGGGGTTCAGCCAAAAACATTCAGTACTTC	CASSLGGSAKNIQYF
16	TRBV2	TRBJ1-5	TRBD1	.	TGTGCCAGCAGGGACAGGGTCTTTAGTAGCAATCAGCCCCAGCATTTT	CASRDRVFSSNQPQHF
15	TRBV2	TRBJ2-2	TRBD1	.	TGTGCCAGCAGTGCAACACAGGGGGCGACCGAGGAGCTGTTTTTT	CASSATQGATEELFF
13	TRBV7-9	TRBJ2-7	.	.	TGTGCCAGCAGCTTAGCAGGGGGCTACGAGCAGTACTTC	CASSLAGGYEQYF
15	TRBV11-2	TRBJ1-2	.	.	TGTGCCAGCAGCTTATTTAGGGCAGGGGTGGATGGCTACACCTTC	CASSLFRAGVDGYTF
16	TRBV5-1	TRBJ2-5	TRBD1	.	TGCGCCAGCAGCTTATTTGGGACAGGGGGCATGGAGACCCAGTACTTC	CASSLFGTGGMETQYF
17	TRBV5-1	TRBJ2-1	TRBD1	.	TGCGCCAGCAGCGCACGTCAGGGGGCAAATCATTTCTCTGAGCAGTTCTTC	CASSARQGANHFSEQFF
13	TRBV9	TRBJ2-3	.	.	TGTGCCAGCAGCGGGACCGGCGGAGATACGCAGTATTTT	CASSGTGGDTQYF
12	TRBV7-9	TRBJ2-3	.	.	TGTGCCAGCCAAAGAGAGGCGGGTACGCAGTATTTT	CASQREAGTQYF
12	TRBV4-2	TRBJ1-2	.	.	TGTGCCAGCAGCCAGACTGAGTATGGCTACACCTTC	CASSQTEYGYTF
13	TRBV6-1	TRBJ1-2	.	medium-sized	TGTGCCAGCAGTGAGAGCAGGGAAGGTGGCTACACCTTC	CASSESREGGYTF
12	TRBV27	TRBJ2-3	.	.	TGTGCCAGCAGTTTTAGGTCAGATACGCAGTATTTT	CASSFRSDTQYF
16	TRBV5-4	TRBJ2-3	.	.	TGTGCCAGCAGCTTGGGCGCTGCGCGATCTCGAGATACGCAGTATTTT	CASSLGAARSRDTQYF
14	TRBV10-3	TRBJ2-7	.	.	TGTGCCATCAGTGAGGCCGGGGCCAGCTACGAGCAGTACTTC	CAISEAGASYEQYF
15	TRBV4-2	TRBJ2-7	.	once	TGTGCCAGCAGCCAAGATGGCGGGACCTCCTACGAGCAGTACTTC	CASSQDGGTSYEQYF
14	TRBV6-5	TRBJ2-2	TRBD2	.	TGTGCCAGCAGGCGGCAGGGAGGGACCGGGGAGCTGTTTTTT	CASRRQGGTGELFF
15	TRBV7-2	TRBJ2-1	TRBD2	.	TGTGCCAGCAGCTCATCTAGCGGACCTTACAATGAGCAGTTCTTC	CASSSSSGPYNEQFF
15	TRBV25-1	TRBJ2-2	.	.	TGTGCCAGCAGGGGGGGTGTCGCGAACACCGGGGAGCTGTTTTTT	CASRGGVANTGELFF
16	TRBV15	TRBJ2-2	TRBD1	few	TGTGCCACCAGCCGGACAGGGGTGACGATGTCCGGGGAGCTGTTTTTT	CATSRTGVTMSGELFF
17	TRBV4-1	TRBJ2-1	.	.	TGCGCCAGCAGCCAAGATAGAGGAGGTCTACTGTGGGATGAGCAGTTCTTC	CASSQDRGGLLWDEQFF
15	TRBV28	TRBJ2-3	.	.	TGTGCCAGCGCTGGGGGGGACACCTACACAGATACGCAGTATTTT	CASAGGDTYTDTQYF
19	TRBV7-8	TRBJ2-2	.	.	TGTGCCAGCAGCCTATCAGCGGGAAGGGGACAGACGAACACCGGGGAGCTGTTTTTT	CASSLSAGRGQTNTGELFF
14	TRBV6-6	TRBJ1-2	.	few	TGTGCCAGCAGTTACGGGCAGTACAACTATGGCTACACCTTC	CASSYGQYNYGYTF
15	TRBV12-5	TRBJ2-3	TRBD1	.	TGTGCTAGTGGTGCCGACAGGGCCAGAGAAGATACGCAGTATTTT	CASGADRAREDTQYF
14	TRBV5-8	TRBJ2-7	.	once	TGTGCCAGCAGCTTGGGGAGACAGTCCTACGAGCAGTACTTC	CASSLGRQSYEQYF
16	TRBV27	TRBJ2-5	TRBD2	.	TGTGCCAGCAGGCTGACTAGCGGGGTGGCGGGCGAGACCCAGTACTTC	CASRLTSGVAGETQYF
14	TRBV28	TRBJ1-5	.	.	TGTGCCAGTCTTTGGGGGGCGGGCAATCAGCCCCAGCATTTT	CASLWGAGNQPQHF
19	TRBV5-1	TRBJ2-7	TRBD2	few	TGCGCCAGCAGCTTGCCCTTTCCCGCAAGTCTAGCGGGTGCCTACGAGCAGTACTTC	CASSLPFPASLAGAYEQYF